Below, one T cell receptor (beta chain) is given with its context. This sample stems from a study of human T cells and chemical hapten exposure. Study at large: Across its roughly 24 weeks, the study gave patients weekly diphenylcyclopropenone doses to the scalp.

TCRdb redid the calling of the RACE reads with MiXCR, one entry per CDR3 protein. Here the sample spans roughly 380,000 distinct CDR3 sequences, less than 6.5% being singletons. Described time point: pre-sensitization, week 0. As for treatment: therapeutic diphenylcyclopropenone sensitization with weekly scalp DPC. Blood collection happened ahead of applying each patch test. Donation of samples came from alopecia patients who were 18 to 70 years old and suitable for DPC. This CDR3 comprises 15 residues. With 4 bases removed from V and 4 bases from J, the gap between germline ends came to 16 bases. Source: whole blood, taken in connection with sensitization to the hapten diphenylcyclopropenone (DPC). The clonotype originates from a woman between 50 and 59 years old with alopecia areata. Some clones in this sample may be carry-over from other donors' samples. This rearrangement joins TRBV12-3 or TRBV12-4 to TRBJ1-2; D is uncertain. CDR3 region: CASSSSRGPSYGYTF. The CDR3 coding sequence is TGTGCCAGCAGTTCCTCCCGAGGGCCTAGCTATGGCTACACCTTC.